These 21 T cell receptor beta chains were all obtained from the same sample, sequenced in a study of blood T cell repertoires in COVID-19. The method was immunoSEQ multiplex PCR; TCRdb's version includes in-frame clones alone and lacks a portion of them. The data show about 170,000 clones, with about nine tenths seen just once and approximately 3.5% held by the top ten. Sequenced: peripheral blood. These receptors were collected from a man in his 70s with acute or convalescent COVID-19.

This chain uses TRBV27 with TRBJ1-1, with 7 positions matching TRBD1. V was pared by 8 bases and J by 2 bases, with 11 bases of the junction left unmatched. The CDR3 consists of 15 residues. Looked up from germline, CDR1 is MNHEY and CDR2 is SMNVEV (reference sequence). This CDR3 is CASVRGTDLNTEAFF. CDR3 sequence (DNA): TGTGCCAGCGTGAGGGGGACAGATTTAAACACTGAAGCTTTCTTT.

The CDR3 protein is CASSPGLDSSNQPQHF. The CDR3 DNA is TGTGCCAGCAGCCCCGGGTTGGACAGTAGCAATCAGCCCCAGCATTTT. V and J are TRBV7-2 and TRBJ1-5; a weak D match, TRBD1 (6 bases). In germline, CDR1 is SGHTA, CDR2 FQGNSA. V shed 5 bases and J shed 0 bases, with 14 bases lying between them. The CDR3 spans 16 residues.

The chain links TRBV19 to TRBJ1-2, with TRBD1 as a possible D gene (5 bases). CDR3 size: 13 residues. Trimming cost V 1 base and J 4 bases, with 7 bases left between them. Germline loops: CDR1 LNHDA, CDR2 SQIVND (reference sequence). The CDR3 DNA follows: TGTGCCAGTAGTATAGGCGACAGCTATGGCTACACCTTC. It specifies CASSIGDSYGYTF.

The chain has TRBV9 and TRBJ2-3, with a tentative D call TRBD1 (6 bases). Trimming removed 1 base from V and 0 bases from J, with 15 bases in between. This CDR3 contains 17 residues. Germline V CDR1 and CDR2: SGDLS, YYNGEE. The CDR3, as DNA: TGTGCCAGCAGCGTATTCTCCGGACAGTCTAGCACAGATACGCAGTATTTT. It translates to CASSVFSGQSSTDTQYF.

The chain links TRBV6-2 or TRBV6-3 to TRBJ2-1; 7 positions agree with TRBD2. Losses at the gene ends were 2 bases for V and 3 bases for J; bases not matched to a gene: 4. CDR1 is MNHEY and CDR2 is SVGEGT in the germline V gene. The CDR3 consists of 15 residues. The CDR3 reads CASSYEASGYNEQFF. The DNA of the CDR3 is TGTGCCAGCAGTTACGAGGCTAGCGGCTACAATGAGCAGTTCTTC.

The chain uses TRBV6-4 and TRBJ1-6; TRBD1 aligns across 8 bases. The CDR3 runs to 16 residues. The junction had 9 bases not matched to a gene; V was cut back by 3 bases and J by 8 bases. Germline CDR1 and CDR2: MRHNA and SNTAGT. CDR3 residues: CASSEYYRGVDSPLHF. CDR3 bases: TGTGCCAGCAGTGAGTACTACAGGGGGGTGGATTCACCCCTCCACTTT.

This rearrangement joins TRBV10-3 to TRBJ2-3, with D maybe TRBD2 (7 bases). This CDR3 comprises 15 residues. The germline gives CDR1 ENHRY, CDR2 SYGVKD. V was clipped by 3 bases and J by 8 bases, with 18 bases between them. CDR3 sequence (DNA): TGTGCCATCAGTGATGGGGGGGCAGCCTCGGGTACGCAGTATTTT. Protein sequence: CAISDGGAASGTQYF.

The rearrangement uses TRBV28 and TRBJ2-1, with 8 bases identical to TRBD2. This CDR3 region has 15 residues. Germline loops: CDR1 MDHEN, CDR2 SYDVKM. V was clipped by 8 bases and J by 3 bases; unmatched bases: 9. CDR3 sequence: CASGRAGDGYNEQFF. The CDR3 DNA follows: TGTGCCAGCGGGCGAGCGGGGGATGGCTACAATGAGCAGTTCTTC. The complete variable domain, with remaining parts taken from reference TRBV28 and TRBJ2-1, reads DVKVTQSSRYLVKRTGEKVFLECVQDMDHENMFWYRQDPGLGLRLIYFSYDVKMKEKGDIPEGYSVSREKKERFSLILESASTNQTSMYLCASGRAGDGYNEQFFGPGTRLTVL.

This sequence joins TRBV27 and TRBJ1-3; TRBD1 agrees at 8 bases. Germline lookup yields CDR1 MNHEY and CDR2 SMNVEV (reference sequence). The ends lost 4 bases at V and 2 bases at J; junction bases unmatched: 1. The CDR3 runs 14 residues. The CDR3, as DNA: TGTGCCAGCAGTTCACAGGGGGCTGGAAACACCATATATTTT. This translates into CASSSQGAGNTIYF.

The chain has TRBV10-3 and TRBJ2-7, with D perhaps TRBD1 (6 bases). The CDR3 extends over 13 amino acids. Germline loops: CDR1 ENHRY, CDR2 SYGVKD. The V end was cut by 3 bases, the J end by 3 bases, with 9 bases between. Written as DNA, the CDR3 is TGTGCCATCAGTGATGGACAGAACTACGAGCAGTACTTC. It encodes CAISDGQNYEQYF.

DNA of the CDR3: TGTGCCAGTAGTATAGATCGGGTGGGACTAGTGCGTTTCTTC. It specifies CASSIDRVGLVRFF. The chain is built from TRBV19 and TRBJ2-1; 8 positions match TRBD2. The CDR3 extends over 14 amino acids. Germline loops: CDR1 LNHDA, CDR2 SQIVND (reference sequence). Trimming took 0 bases from V and 16 from J; bases not matched to a gene: 11.

The J gene is TRBJ2-7, the V gene TRBV7-2; 8 bases line up with TRBD1. Germline CDR1 SGHTA, CDR2 FQGNSA. Trimming took 5 bases from V and 0 from J; bases not matched to a gene: 6. The CDR3 extends over 15 amino acids. CDR3 sequence reads: CASSTGGFNSYEQYF. CDR3 nucleotide sequence: TGTGCCAGCAGCACAGGGGGTTTTAACTCCTACGAGCAGTACTTC.

This chain joins TRBV5-8 and TRBJ2-5; 7 positions agree with TRBD2. This CDR3 region has 14 residues. Losses at the gene ends were 7 bases for V and 7 bases for J; bases not matched to a gene: 13. The germline V gene has CDR1 SGHTS and CDR2 YDEGEE. CDR3 residues: CASRQTASGGTQYF. The CDR3 DNA reads as TGTGCCAGCCGACAGACGGCATCGGGGGGGACCCAGTACTTC.

This chain links TRBV7-2 with TRBJ1-4, with 10 bases fitting TRBD1. J gave up 7 bases and V 5 bases, and 10 bases lay outside the gene matches. This CDR3 has 16 residues. Germline V gives CDR1 SGHTA, CDR2 FQGNSA. CDR3 nucleotides: TGTGCCAGCAGCCCGGGACAGGGGTGGGAGGGTGAAAAACTGTTTTTT. Protein sequence: CASSPGQGWEGEKLFF.

The V gene is TRBV2, the J gene TRBJ1-4; the match to TRBD1 covers 7 bases. Germline loops: CDR1 SNHLY, CDR2 FYNNEI. The CDR3 is 15 residues long. V lost 6 bases to trimming and J lost 3 bases; unmatched junction nucleotides: 7. The CDR3 loop is CASRRGDSPNEKLFF. The CDR3 coding sequence is TGTGCCAGCAGGAGGGGGGACAGCCCTAATGAAAAACTGTTTTTT.

The chain employs TRBV28 and TRBJ1-2; D is ambiguous. V lost 3 bases to trimming and J lost 8 bases, with 10 bases between them. Germline CDR1 is MDHEN and CDR2 is SYDVKM. The CDR3 length is 12 residues. The CDR3 loop is CASSLAPGGYTF. The CDR3 DNA reads as TGTGCCAGCAGTTTGGCCCCGGGGGGCTACACCTTC.

The chain couples TRBV5-1 to TRBJ2-7; TRBD2 is a possible D gene (5 bases). This CDR3 is built from 14 residues. V lost 0 bases, J lost 5 bases, and 12 bases lay in between. Germline CDR1 is SGHRS and CDR2 is YFSETQ. The CDR3 here is CASSLVFGEHEQYF. Here the CDR3 DNA reads TGCGCCAGCAGCTTGGTGTTCGGGGAACACGAGCAGTACTTC.

This rearrangement joins TRBV6-6 to TRBJ1-3, with D tentatively TRBD1 (5 bases). The V gene lost 0 bases and the J gene lost 6 bases, with 12 bases spanning the gap. The CDR3 loop spans 15 amino acids. Germline V CDR1 and CDR2: MNHNY, SVGAGI (reference sequence). CDR3 sequence reads: CASSYSQGVKNTIYF. DNA for the CDR3: TGTGCCAGCAGTTACTCCCAGGGTGTGAAAAACACCATATATTTT.

The chain employs TRBV9 and TRBJ2-7; tentative D call: TRBD1 (5 bases). Germline CDR1 and CDR2: SGDLS and YYNGEE. Trimming removed 0 bases from V and 7 bases from J, with 11 bases in between. This CDR3 has 13 amino acids. CDR3 amino acids: CASSVDARQEQYF. CDR3 in DNA: TGTGCCAGCAGCGTAGATGCCCGACAGGAGCAGTACTTC.

The J gene is TRBJ2-3, the V gene TRBV5-4, with 8 bases aligning to TRBD2. Per the germline V gene, CDR1 is SGHNT and CDR2 is YYREEE (reference sequence). The CDR3 sequence is 15 residues long. Trimming at V came to 3 bases and at J to 2 bases, leaving 5 bases not matched to a gene. The DNA for the CDR3 is TGTGCCAGCAGCTCCGGGACTAGGTACACAGATACGCAGTATTTT. Translation gives CASSSGTRYTDTQYF.

The chain recombines TRBV24-1 with TRBJ2-7; D gene unclear. The CDR3 spans 12 residues. Trimming pared 0 bases from V and 4 bases from J, leaving 3 bases between. Germline V gene data show CDR1 as KGHDR and CDR2 as SFDVKD. CDR3 sequence: CATSDLEYEQYF. As DNA, the CDR3 is TGTGCCACCAGTGATTTGGAGTACGAGCAGTACTTC.